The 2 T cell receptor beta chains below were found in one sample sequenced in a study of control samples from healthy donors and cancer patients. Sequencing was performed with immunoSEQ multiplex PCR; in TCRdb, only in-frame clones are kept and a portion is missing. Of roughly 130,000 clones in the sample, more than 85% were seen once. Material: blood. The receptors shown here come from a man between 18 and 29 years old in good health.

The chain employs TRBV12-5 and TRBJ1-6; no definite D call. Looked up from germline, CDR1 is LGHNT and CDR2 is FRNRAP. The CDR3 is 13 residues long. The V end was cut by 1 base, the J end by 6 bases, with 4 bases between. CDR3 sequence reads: CASGLAPNSPLHF. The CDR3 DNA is TGTGCTAGTGGTTTGGCGCCTAATTCACCCCTCCACTTT.

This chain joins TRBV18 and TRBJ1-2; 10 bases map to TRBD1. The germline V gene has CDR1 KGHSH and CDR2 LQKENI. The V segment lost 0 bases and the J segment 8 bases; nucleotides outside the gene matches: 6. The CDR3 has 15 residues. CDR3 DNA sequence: TGTGCCAGCTCACCACCCGCAGACAGGGGGCGCGGCTACACCTTC. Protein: CASSPPADRGRGYTF.